This TCR beta chain originates from a study of T cell changes during pregnancy in multiple sclerosis. Germline V gene sequence: CDR1 SGHRS, CDR2 YFSETQ. V gave up 4 bases and J gave up 3 bases; unmatched junction bases: 0. There are 15 residues in the CDR3. TCRdb keeps only in-frame clones here, not all; method: immunoSEQ multiplex PCR. The sample holds 65,000 to 85,000 clones, 90% to 95% seen once. The sequencing used peripheral blood, collected in the second trimester of pregnancy. The receptor's source is a female donor in good health, enrolled as a control in a pregnancy study. The chain is built from TRBV5-1 and TRBJ2-3; 15 bases agree with TRBD2. The CDR3 DNA reads TGCGCCAGCAGCGGACTAGCGGGAGGGACAGATACGCAGTATTTT. The encoded protein is CASSGLAGGTDTQYF.